Listed below are T cell receptor beta chains from one sample, sequenced in a study of cytomegalovirus exposure and HLA in healthy donors. Some clones are missing from TCRdb's copy, which holds only in-frame ones; the method was immunoSEQ multiplex PCR. The sample has more than 85,000 clones; roughly 80% are singletons. The sequenced material came from PBMCs. All receptors derive from a boy between 10 and 17 years old in good health and CMV-seronegative. CDR3s include the opening cysteine and the closing phenylalanine or tryptophan. The D gene is left open where the match is weak. Clone size is stated in some rows and not others, as once, few, many or a class when expanded.

>TRBJ2-1|once|TRBD1|TRBV7-9
CASSFGQGWNEQFF
TGTGCCAGCAGCTTCGGACAGGGATGGAATGAGCAGTTCTTC
>TRBJ2-1|NA|TRBD2|TRBV29-1
CSVEDDPSGVLGYNEQFF
TGCAGCGTTGAAGATGACCCTAGCGGGGTCCTAGGGTACAATGAGCAGTTCTTC
>TRBJ2-6|NA|TRBD1|TRBV7-9
CASSLGQGVGANVLTF
TGTGCCAGCAGCTTAGGTCAGGGGGTCGGGGCCAACGTCCTGACTTTC
>TRBJ1-5|NA|NA|TRBV30
CAWSMRPNNQPQHF
TGTGCCTGGAGTATGCGCCCGAACAATCAGCCCCAGCATTTT
>TRBJ1-5|once|NA|TRBV28
CASRGAGQPQHF
TGTGCGTCCCGGGGGGCCGGTCAGCCCCAGCATTTT
>TRBJ1-1|NA|NA|TRBV10-2
CASRVQSNTEAFF
TGCGCCAGCAGGGTACAGAGTAACACTGAAGCTTTCTTT
>TRBJ2-7|NA|NA|TRBV10-1
CASSPGTFYEQYF
TGCGCCAGCAGCCCAGGGACTTTCTACGAGCAGTACTTC
>TRBJ2-7|NA|TRBD1|TRBV7-9
CASSLGTGGRDEQYF
TGTGCCAGCAGCCTAGGGACAGGGGGCAGGGACGAGCAGTACTTC
>TRBJ2-1|NA|NA|TRBV28
CASSLGARRGEQFF
TGTGCCAGCAGTTTAGGGGCCCGGAGGGGTGAGCAGTTCTTC
>TRBJ2-1|NA|TRBD2|TRBV5-1
CASSLVVGGPGSYNEQFF
TGCGCCAGCAGCTTGGTGGTGGGAGGGCCGGGTTCCTACAATGAGCAGTTCTTC
>TRBJ1-2|NA|NA|TRBV11-2
CASSSRLTGTYGYTF
TGTGCCAGCAGCTCGCGACTGACAGGCACCTATGGCTACACCTTC
>TRBJ2-1|NA|TRBD2|TRBV7-3
CASSPEAGAYNEQFF
TGTGCCAGCAGCCCCGAGGCGGGAGCCTACAATGAGCAGTTCTTC
>TRBJ1-1|few|NA|TRBV6-5
CASSRAGRTEAFF
TGTGCCAGCAGTCGAGCAGGGAGGACTGAAGCTTTCTTT
>TRBJ2-2|NA|NA|TRBV7-6
CASSLEVSRSGELFF
TGTGCCAGCAGCTTAGAGGTCTCCCGGAGCGGGGAGCTGTTTTTT
>TRBJ1-2|NA|TRBD1|TRBV25-1
CASSAGRGLAGYTF
TGTGCCAGCAGTGCGGGAAGGGGGCTGGCTGGCTACACCTTC
>TRBJ2-5|NA|NA|TRBV6-1
CASTVQGGGQETQYF
TGTGCCAGCACGGTACAGGGTGGGGGCCAAGAGACCCAGTACTTC
>TRBJ2-7|NA|TRBD1|TRBV10-3
CAISETRDSREQYF
TGTGCCATCAGTGAGACGAGGGACAGCCGGGAGCAGTACTTC
>TRBJ2-7|NA|TRBD1|TRBV28
CASSPGTVTYEQYF
TGTGCCAGCAGCCCCGGGACAGTGACCTACGAGCAGTACTTC
>TRBJ1-5|NA|NA|TRBV28
CASSFSYQPQHF
TGTGCCAGCAGTTTCAGTTATCAGCCCCAGCATTTT
>TRBJ2-7|few|NA|TRBV28
CASGLSLYEQYF
TGTGCCTCAGGGTTAAGTCTCTACGAGCAGTACTTC
>TRBJ2-1|NA|NA|TRBV5-4
CASSYERDNEQFF
TGTGCCAGCAGCTACGAGCGGGACAATGAGCAGTTCTTC
>TRBJ2-7|NA|NA|TRBV29-1
CSVASGAYEQYF
TGCAGCGTTGCCTCAGGGGCGTACGAGCAGTACTTC